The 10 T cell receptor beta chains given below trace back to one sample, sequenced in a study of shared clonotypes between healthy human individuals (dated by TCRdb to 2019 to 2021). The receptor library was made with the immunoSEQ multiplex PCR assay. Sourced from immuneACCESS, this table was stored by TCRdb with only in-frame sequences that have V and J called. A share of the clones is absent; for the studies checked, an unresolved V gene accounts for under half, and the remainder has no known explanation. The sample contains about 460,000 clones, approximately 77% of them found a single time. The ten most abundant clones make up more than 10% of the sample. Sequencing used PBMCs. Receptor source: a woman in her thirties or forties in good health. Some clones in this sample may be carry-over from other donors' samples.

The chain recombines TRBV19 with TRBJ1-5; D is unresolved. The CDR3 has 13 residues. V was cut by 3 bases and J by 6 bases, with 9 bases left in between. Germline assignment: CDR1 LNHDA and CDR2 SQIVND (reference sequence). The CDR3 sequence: CASSISDPQPQHF. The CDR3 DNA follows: TGTGCCAGTAGTATTAGTGATCCTCAGCCCCAGCATTTT.

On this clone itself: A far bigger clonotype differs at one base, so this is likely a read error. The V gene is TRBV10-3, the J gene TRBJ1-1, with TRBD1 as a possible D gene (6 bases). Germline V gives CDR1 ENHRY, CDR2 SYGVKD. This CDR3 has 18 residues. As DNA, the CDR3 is TGTGCCATCAGTGAGTCGTGGGGGGCGCGCAATATGAACACTGGAGCTTTCTTT. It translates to CAISESWGARNMNTGAFF.

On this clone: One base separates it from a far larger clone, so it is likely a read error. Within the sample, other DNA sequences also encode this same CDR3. CDR3 coding DNA: TGCGCTAGCAGCCCCGGGGGGAGAGCTTTCTTT. Amino acids: CASSPGGRAFF. The chain uses TRBV4-3 and TRBJ1-1; D may be TRBD1 (5 bases). The germline CDR1 and CDR2 sequences are LGHNA and YSLEER. This CDR3 has 11 amino acids.

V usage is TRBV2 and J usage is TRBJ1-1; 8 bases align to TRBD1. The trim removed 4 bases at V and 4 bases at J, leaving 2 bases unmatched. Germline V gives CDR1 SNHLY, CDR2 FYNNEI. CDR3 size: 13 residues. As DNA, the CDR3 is TGTGCCAGCAGTGCAGGGGGCAGCACTGAAGCTTTCTTT. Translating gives CASSAGGSTEAFF.

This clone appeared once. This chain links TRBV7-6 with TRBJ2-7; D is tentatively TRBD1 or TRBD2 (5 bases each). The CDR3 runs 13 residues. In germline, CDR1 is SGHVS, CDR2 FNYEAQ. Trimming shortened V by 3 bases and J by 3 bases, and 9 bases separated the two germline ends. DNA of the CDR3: TGTGCCAGCAGCTTGGGACGCAGCTACGAGCAGTACTTC. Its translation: CASSLGRSYEQYF.

CDR3 region: CASSVAAGGPDTQYF. CDR3 DNA sequence: TGTGCCAGCAGTGTTGCAGCGGGAGGGCCAGATACGCAGTATTTT. The rearrangement uses TRBV2 and TRBJ2-3, with 10 nucleotides matching TRBD2. V gave up 4 bases and J gave up 4 bases; unmatched junction bases: 5. CDR3 size: 15 residues. From germline, CDR1 is SNHLY and CDR2 FYNNEI.

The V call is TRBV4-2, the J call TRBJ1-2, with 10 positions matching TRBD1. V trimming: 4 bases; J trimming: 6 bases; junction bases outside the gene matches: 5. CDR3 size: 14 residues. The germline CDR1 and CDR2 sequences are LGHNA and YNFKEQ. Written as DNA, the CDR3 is TGTGCCAGCAGCCCTCGACAGGGGGCTGATGGCTACACCTTC. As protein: CASSPRQGADGYTF.

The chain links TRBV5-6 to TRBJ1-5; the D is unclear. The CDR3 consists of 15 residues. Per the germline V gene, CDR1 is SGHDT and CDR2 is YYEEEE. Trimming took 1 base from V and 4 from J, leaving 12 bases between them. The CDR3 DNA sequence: TGTGCCAGCAGCTTGCTACTGGCCGAGAATCAGCCCCAGCATTTT. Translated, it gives CASSLLLAENQPQHF.

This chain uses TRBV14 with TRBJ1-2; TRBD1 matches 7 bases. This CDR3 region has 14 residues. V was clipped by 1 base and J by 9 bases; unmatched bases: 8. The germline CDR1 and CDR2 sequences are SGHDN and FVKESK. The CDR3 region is CASSQADRESSYTF. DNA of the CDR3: TGTGCCAGCAGCCAAGCCGACAGGGAAAGTAGCTACACCTTC.

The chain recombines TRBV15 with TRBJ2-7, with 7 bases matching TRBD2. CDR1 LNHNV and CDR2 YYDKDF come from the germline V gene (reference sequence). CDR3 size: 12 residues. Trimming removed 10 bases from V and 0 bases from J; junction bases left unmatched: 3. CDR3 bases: TGTGCCAGCCAGCGGGGCTCCTACGAGCAGTACTTC. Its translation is CASQRGSYEQYF.